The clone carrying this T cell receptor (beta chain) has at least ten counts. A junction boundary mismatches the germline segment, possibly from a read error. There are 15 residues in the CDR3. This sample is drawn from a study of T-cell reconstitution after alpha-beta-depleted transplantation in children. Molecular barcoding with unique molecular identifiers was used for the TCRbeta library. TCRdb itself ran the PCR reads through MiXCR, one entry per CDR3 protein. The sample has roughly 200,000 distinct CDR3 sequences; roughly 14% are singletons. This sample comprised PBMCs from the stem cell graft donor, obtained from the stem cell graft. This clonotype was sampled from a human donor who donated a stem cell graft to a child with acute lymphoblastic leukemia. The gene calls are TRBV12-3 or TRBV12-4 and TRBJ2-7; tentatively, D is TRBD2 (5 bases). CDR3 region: CASILMRGLTYEQYF. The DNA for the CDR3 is TGTGCCAGCATTTTAATGCGCGGGCTAACCTACGAGCAGTACTTC.